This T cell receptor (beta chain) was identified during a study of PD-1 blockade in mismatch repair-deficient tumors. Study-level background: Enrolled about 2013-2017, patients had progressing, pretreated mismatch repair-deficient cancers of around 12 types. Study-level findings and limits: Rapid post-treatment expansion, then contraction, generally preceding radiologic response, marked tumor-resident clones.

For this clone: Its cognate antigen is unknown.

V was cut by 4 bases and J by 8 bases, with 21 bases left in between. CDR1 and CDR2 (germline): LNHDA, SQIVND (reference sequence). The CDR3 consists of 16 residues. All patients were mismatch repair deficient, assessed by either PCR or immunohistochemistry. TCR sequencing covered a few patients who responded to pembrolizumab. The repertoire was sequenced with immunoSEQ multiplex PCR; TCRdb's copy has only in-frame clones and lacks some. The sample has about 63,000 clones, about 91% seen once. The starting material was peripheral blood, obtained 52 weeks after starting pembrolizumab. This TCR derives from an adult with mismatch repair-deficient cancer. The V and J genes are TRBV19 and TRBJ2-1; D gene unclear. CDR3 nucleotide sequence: TGTGCCAGTAGTAGGAATAGCCCCAGCAGAGAGTATGAGCAGTTCTTC. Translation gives CASSRNSPSREYEQFF.